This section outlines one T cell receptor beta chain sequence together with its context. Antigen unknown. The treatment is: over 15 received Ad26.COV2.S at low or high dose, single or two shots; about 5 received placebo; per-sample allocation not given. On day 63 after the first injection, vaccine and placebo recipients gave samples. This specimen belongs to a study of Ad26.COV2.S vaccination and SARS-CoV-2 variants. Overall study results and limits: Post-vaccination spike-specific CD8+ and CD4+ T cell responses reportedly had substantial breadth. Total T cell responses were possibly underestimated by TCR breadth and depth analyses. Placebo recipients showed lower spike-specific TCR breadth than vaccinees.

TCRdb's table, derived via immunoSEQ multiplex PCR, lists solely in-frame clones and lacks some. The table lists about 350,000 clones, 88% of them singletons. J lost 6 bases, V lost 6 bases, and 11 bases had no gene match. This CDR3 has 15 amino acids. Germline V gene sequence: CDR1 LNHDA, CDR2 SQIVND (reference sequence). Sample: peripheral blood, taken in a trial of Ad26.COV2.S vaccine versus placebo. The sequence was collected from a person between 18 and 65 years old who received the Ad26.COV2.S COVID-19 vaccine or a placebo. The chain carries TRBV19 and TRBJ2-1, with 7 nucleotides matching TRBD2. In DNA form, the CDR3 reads TGTGCCAGTAGCCCTCCTGGACTAGGCGGCAATGAGCAGTTCTTC. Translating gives CASSPPGLGGNEQFF.